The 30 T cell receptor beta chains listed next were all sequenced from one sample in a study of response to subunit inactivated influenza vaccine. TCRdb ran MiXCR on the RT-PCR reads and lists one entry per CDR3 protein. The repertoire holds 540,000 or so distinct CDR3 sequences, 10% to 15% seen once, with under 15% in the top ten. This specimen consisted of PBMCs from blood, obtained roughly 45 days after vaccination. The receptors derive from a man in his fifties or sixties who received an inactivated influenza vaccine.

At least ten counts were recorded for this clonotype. The CDR3 nucleotides read TGTGCCAGCAGTTTTAGGGAGGGCTATGGCTACACCTTC. Encoded protein: CASSFREGYGYTF. The chain links TRBV12-3 or TRBV12-4 to TRBJ1-2; D is ambiguous. The germline V and J ends were trimmed by 3 bases and 4 bases, with 9 bases remaining between them. The CDR3 consists of 13 residues.

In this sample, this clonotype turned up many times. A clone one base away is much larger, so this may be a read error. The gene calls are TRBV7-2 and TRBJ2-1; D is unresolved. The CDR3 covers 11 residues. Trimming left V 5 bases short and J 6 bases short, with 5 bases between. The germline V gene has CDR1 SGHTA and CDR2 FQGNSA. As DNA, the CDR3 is TGTGCCAGCAGCAGGGTCAATGAGCAGTTCTTC. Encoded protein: CASSRVNEQFF. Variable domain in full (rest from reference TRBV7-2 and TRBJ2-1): GAGVSQSPSNKVTEKGKDVELRCDPISGHTALYWYRQSLGQGLEFLIYFQGNSAPDKSGLPSDRFSAERTGGSVSTLTIQRTQQEDSAVYLCASSRVNEQFFGPGTRLTVL.

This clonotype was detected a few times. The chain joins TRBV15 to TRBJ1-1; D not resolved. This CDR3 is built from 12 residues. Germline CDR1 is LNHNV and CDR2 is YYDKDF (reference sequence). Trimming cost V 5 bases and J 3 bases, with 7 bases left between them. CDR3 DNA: TGTGCCACCAGCTCTGGTCACACTGAAGCTTTCTTT. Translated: CATSSGHTEAFF.

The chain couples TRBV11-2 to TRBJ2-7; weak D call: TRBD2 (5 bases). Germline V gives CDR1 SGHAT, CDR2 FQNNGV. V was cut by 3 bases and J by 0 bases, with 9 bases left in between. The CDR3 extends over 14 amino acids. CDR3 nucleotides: TGTGCCAGCAGCTTTGGAGGAGCCTCCTACGAGCAGTACTTC. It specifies CASSFGGASYEQYF.

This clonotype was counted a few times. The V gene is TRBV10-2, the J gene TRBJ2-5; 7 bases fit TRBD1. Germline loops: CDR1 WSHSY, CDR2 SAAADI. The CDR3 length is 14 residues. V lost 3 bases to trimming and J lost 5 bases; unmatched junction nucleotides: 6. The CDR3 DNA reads TGCGCCAGCAGTGACAGGGGGAATTGGGAGACCCAGTACTTC. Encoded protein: CASSDRGNWETQYF.

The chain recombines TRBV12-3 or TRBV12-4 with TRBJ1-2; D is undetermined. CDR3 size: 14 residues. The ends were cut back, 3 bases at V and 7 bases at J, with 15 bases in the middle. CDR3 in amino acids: CASSFAVGRVGYTF. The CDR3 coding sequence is TGTGCCAGCAGTTTCGCCGTAGGAAGGGTTGGCTACACCTTC.

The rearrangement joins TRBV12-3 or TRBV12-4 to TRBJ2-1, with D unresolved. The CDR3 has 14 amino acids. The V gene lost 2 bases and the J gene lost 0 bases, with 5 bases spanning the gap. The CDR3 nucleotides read TGTGCCAGCAGTTTATGGAGCTCCTACAATGAGCAGTTCTTC. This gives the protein CASSLWSSYNEQFF.

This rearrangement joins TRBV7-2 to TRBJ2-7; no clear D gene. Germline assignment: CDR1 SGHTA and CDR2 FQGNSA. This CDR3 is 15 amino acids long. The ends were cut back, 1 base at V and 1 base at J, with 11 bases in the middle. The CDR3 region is CASSLGTVQSYEQYF. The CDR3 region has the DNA TGTGCCAGCAGCTTAGGAACGGTTCAGTCCTACGAGCAGTACTTC.

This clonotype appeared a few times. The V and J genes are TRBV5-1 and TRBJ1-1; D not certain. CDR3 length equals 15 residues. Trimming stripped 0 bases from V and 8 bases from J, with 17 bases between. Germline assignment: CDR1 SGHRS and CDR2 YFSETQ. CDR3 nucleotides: TGCGCCAGCAGCTTGGAGGGCAACATCGGGTCCGAAGCTTTCTTT. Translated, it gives CASSLEGNIGSEAFF.

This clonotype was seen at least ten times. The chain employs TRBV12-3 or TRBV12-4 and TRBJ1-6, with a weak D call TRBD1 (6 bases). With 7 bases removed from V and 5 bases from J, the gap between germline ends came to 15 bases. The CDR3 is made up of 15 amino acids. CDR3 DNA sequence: TGTGCCAGCATTTCTACGGACAGCCATAATTCACCCCTCCACTTT. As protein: CASISTDSHNSPLHF.

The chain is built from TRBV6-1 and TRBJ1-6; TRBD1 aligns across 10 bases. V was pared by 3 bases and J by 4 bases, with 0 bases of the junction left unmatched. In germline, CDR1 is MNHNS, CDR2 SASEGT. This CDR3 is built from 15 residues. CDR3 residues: CASSEDRGYNSPLHF. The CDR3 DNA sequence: TGTGCCAGCAGTGAGGACAGGGGGTATAATTCACCCCTCCACTTT.

The CDR3 protein is CASSLLVGGGGTDTQYF. DNA for the CDR3: TGTGCCAGCAGTTTGTTGGTGGGCGGGGGGGGCACAGATACGCAGTATTTT. V is TRBV12-3 or TRBV12-4 and J is TRBJ2-3; TRBD2 aligns across 9 bases. This CDR3 contains 17 residues. Trimming at V came to 3 bases and at J to 1 base, leaving 8 bases not matched to a gene.

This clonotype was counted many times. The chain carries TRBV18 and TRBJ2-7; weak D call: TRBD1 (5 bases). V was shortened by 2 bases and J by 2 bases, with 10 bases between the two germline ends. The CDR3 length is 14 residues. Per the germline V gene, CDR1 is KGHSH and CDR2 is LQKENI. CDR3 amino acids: CASSPYTGPYEQYF. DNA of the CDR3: TGTGCCAGCTCACCATATACAGGCCCCTACGAGCAGTACTTC.

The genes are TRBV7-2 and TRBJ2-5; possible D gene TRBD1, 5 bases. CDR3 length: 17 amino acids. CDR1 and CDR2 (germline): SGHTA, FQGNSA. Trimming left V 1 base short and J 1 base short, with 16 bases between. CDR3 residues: CASSLVGQGALQETQYF. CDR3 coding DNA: TGTGCCAGCAGCTTAGTGGGTCAAGGGGCCCTCCAAGAGACCCAGTACTTC.

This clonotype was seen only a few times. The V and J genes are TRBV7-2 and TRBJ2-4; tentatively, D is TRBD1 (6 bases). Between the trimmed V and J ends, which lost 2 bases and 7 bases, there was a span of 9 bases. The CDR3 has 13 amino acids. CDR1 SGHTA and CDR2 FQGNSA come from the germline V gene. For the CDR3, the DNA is TGTGCCAGCAGCTTACAGGGGTTGAACATTCAGTACTTC. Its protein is CASSLQGLNIQYF.

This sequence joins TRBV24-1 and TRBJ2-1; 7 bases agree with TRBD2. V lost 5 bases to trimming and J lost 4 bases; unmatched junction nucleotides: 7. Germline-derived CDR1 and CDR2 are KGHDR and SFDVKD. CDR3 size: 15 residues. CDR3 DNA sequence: TGTGCCACCAGTGTCTCAGGCGGGAGATACAATGAGCAGTTCTTC. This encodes CATSVSGGRYNEQFF.

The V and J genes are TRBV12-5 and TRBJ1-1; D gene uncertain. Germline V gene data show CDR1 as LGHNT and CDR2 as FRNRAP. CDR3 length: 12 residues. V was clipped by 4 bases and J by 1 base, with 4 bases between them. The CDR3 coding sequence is TGTGCTAGTGGTTCCCCGAACACTGAAGCTTTCTTT. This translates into CASGSPNTEAFF.

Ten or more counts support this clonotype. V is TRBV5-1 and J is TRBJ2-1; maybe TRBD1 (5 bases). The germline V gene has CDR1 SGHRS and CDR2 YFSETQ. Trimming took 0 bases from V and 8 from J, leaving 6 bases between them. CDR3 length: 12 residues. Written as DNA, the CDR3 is TGCGCCAGCAGCTTGGAGGGGCATGAGCAGTTCTTC. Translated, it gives CASSLEGHEQFF. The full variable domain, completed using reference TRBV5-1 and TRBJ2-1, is KAGVTQTPRYLIKTRGQQVTLSCSPISGHRSVSWYQQTPGQGLQFLFEYFSETQRNKGNFPGRFSGRQFSNSRSEMNVSTLELGDSALYLCASSLEGHEQFFGPGTRLTVL.

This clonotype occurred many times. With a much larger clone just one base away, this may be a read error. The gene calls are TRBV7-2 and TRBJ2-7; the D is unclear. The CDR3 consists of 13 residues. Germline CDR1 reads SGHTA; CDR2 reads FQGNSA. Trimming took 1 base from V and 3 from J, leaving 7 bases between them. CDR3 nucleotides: TGTGCCAGCAGCTTAGGCAGGATCTACGAGCAGTACTTC. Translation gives CASSLGRIYEQYF. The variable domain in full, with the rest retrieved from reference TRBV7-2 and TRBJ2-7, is GAGVSQSPSNKVTEKGKDVELRCDPISGHTALYWYRQSLGQGLEFLIYFQGNSAPDKSGLPSDRFSAERTGGSVSTLTIQRTQQEDSAVYLCASSLGRIYEQYFGPGTRLTVT.

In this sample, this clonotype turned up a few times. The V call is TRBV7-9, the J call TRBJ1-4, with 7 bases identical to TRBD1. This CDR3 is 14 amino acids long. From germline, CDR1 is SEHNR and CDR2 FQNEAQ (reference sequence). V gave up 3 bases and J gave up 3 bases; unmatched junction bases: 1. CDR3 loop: CASSLGTANEKLFF. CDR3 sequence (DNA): TGTGCCAGCAGCTTGGGGACAGCTAATGAAAAACTGTTTTTT.

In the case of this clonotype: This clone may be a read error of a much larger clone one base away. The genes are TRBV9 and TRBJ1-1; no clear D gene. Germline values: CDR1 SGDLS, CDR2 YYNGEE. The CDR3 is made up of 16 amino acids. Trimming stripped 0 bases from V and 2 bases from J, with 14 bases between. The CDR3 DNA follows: TGTGCCAGCAGCGTAGGGGAAGGTATGGTAAACACTGAAGCTTTCTTT. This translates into CASSVGEGMVNTEAFF.

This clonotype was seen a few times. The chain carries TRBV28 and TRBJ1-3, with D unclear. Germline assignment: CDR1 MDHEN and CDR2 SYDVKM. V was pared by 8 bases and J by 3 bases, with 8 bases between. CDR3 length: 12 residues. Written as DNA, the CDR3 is TGTGCCAGCGGTACGCATGGAAACACCATATATTTT. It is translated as CASGTHGNTIYF. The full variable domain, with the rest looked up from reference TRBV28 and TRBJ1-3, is DVKVTQSSRYLVKRTGEKVFLECVQDMDHENMFWYRQDPGLGLRLIYFSYDVKMKEKGDIPEGYSVSREKKERFSLILESASTNQTSMYLCASGTHGNTIYFGEGSWLTVV.

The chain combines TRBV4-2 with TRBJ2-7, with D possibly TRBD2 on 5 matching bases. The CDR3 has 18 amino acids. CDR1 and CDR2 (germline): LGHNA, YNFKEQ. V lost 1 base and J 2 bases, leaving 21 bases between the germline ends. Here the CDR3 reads CASSQVKEPLAAPYEQYF. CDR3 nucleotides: TGTGCCAGCAGCCAAGTGAAGGAGCCTCTAGCTGCACCCTACGAGCAGTACTTC.

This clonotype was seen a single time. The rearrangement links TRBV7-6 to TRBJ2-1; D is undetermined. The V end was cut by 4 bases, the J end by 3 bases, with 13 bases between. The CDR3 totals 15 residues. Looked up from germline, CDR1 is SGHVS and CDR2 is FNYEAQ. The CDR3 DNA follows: TGTGCCAGCAGCTATCCAGGCGTCGGCTACAATGAGCAGTTCTTC. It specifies CASSYPGVGYNEQFF.

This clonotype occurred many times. The CDR3 loop is CASSPGQDNSPLHF. The CDR3 coding sequence is TGTGCCAGCAGTCCAGGACAGGATAATTCACCCCTCCACTTT. This chain joins TRBV18 and TRBJ1-6, with 7 bases that match TRBD1. The trim removed 8 bases at V and 5 bases at J, leaving 6 bases unmatched. The CDR3 length is 14 residues. Germline CDR1 is KGHSH and CDR2 is LQKENI. The full variable domain, with the rest looked up from reference TRBV18 and TRBJ1-6, is NAGVMQNPRHLVRRRGQEARLRCSPMKGHSHVYWYRQLPEEGLKFMVYLQKENIIDESGMPKERFSAEFPKEGPSILRIQQVVRGDSAAYFCASSPGQDNSPLHFGNGTRLTVT.

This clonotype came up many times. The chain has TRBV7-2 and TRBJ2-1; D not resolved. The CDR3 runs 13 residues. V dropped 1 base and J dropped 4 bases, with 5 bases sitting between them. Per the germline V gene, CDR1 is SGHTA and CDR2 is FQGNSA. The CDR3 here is CASSLVVYNEQFF. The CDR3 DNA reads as TGTGCCAGCAGCTTAGTTGTGTACAATGAGCAGTTCTTC.

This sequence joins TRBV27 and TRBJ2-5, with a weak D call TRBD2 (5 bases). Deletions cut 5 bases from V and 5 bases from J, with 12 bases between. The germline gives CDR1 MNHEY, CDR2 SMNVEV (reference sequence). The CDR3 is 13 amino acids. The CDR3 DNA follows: TGTGCCAGCAGTGCGGGTCGCTTCGAGACCCAGTACTTC. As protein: CASSAGRFETQYF.

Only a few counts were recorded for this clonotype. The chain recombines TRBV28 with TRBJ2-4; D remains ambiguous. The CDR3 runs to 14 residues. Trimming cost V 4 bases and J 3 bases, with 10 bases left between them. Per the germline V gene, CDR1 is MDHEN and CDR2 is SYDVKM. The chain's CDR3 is CASSYGVVKNIQYF. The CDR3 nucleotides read TGTGCCAGCAGTTATGGGGTGGTCAAAAACATTCAGTACTTC.

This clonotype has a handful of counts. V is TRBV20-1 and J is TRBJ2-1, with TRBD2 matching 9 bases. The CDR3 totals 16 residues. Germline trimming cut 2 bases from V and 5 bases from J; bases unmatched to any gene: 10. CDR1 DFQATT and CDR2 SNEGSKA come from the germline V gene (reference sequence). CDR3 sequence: CSARSIAGGAHNEQFF. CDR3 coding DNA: TGCAGTGCTAGATCTATTGCGGGAGGGGCCCACAATGAGCAGTTCTTC.

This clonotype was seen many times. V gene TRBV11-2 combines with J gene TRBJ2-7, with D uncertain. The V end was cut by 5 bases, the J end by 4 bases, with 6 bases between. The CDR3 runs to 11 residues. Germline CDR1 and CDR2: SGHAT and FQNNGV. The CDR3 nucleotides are TGTGCCAGCAGCCGCGAGTACGAGCAGTACTTC. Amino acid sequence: CASSREYEQYF.